Listed below are T cell receptor beta chains from one sample, sequenced in a study of early T cells in non-severe SARS-CoV-2 infection. TCRdb ran MiXCR on the 5' RACE reads and lists one entry per CDR3 protein. The sample has roughly 75,000 distinct CDR3 sequences, roughly 16% seen once; the top ten hold approximately 2.9%. The sample consisted of whole blood. Receptor source: an adult who was a healthcare worker with PCR-confirmed SARS-CoV-2 infection or an uninfected control (not recorded which). Both conserved end residues are part of each CDR3. The D gene is left open where the match is weak. Clone size, where shown, is once, few, many, or a class for clones that have expanded.

clone_size,j_call,d_call,v_call,cdr3_nt,cdr3_aa
NA,TRBJ1-4,NA,TRBV11-2,TGTGCCAGCAAGAAGGCAACTAATGAAAAACTGTTTTTT,CASKKATNEKLFF
few,TRBJ2-7,TRBD2,TRBV12-3/TRBV12-4,TGTGCCAGCAGTTCCTTCGCGGGAGTAGGTCAGTACTTC,CASSSFAGVGQYF
NA,TRBJ2-7,NA,TRBV29-1,TGCAGCGTCTCGCAGGTTAGCTCCTACGAGCAGTACTTC,CSVSQVSSYEQYF
few,TRBJ2-7,NA,TRBV28,TGTGCCAGCAGGCATTCCTACGAGCAGTACTTC,CASRHSYEQYF
many,TRBJ2-1,NA,TRBV10-3,TGTGCCATCAGTGAACCGCAGGGCTCAAGCTCCTACAATGAGCAGTTCTTC,CAISEPQGSSSYNEQFF
few,TRBJ2-6,TRBD1,TRBV19,TGTGCCAGTAGTACCGGACAGGGGGCTGGGGCCAACGTCCTGACTTTC,CASSTGQGAGANVLTF
NA,TRBJ2-3,NA,TRBV3-1,TGTGCCAGCAGCTGGCGGCTTACCACAGATACGCAGTATTTT,CASSWRLTTDTQYF
NA,TRBJ2-5,NA,TRBV5-4,TGTGCCAGCAGCTTGGTGTCTAAGGCACCGCAAGAGACCCAGTACTTC,CASSLVSKAPQETQYF
few,TRBJ2-1,NA,TRBV5-4,TGTGCCAGCACCCGACGGGGAAGCTCCTACAATGAGCAGTTCTTC,CASTRRGSSYNEQFF
few,TRBJ2-1,NA,TRBV25-1,TGTGCCAGCAGTGTGGCGGGAATATACAATGAGCAGTTCTTC,CASSVAGIYNEQFF
NA,TRBJ2-7,NA,TRBV6-6,TGTGCCAGCAGTTACTCCCTAGGAGGCTGGAACTCCTACGAGCAGTACTTC,CASSYSLGGWNSYEQYF
many,TRBJ1-5,NA,TRBV20-1,TGCAGTGCTAGAGACCCAGGGAACAATCAGCCCCAGCATTTT,CSARDPGNNQPQHF
few,TRBJ2-7,TRBD1,TRBV6-2/TRBV6-3,TGTGCCAGCAGGACTGACAGGGGAAGGTACGAGCAGTACTTC,CASRTDRGRYEQYF
NA,TRBJ2-2,TRBD2,TRBV4-1,TGCGCCAGCAGCCCAACAAGCACGGGACTAGCGGCACCGAACACCGGGGAGCTGTTTTTT,CASSPTSTGLAAPNTGELFF
few,TRBJ1-6,NA,TRBV11-3,TGTGCCAGCAGCTTAGGGGGCCCACCGTATAACGCGTTATCCCTCCACTTT,CASSLGGPPYNALSLHF
NA,TRBJ1-2,TRBD1,TRBV18,TGTGCCAGCTCACTTACCGGGACAGGGGGATTTCCCTCCTATGGCTACACCTTC,CASSLTGTGGFPSYGYTF
NA,TRBJ2-3,NA,TRBV19,TGTGCCAGTAAAGGTTACAGAACAGATACGCAGTATTTT,CASKGYRTDTQYF
many,TRBJ2-1,TRBD1,TRBV5-1,TGCGCCAGCAGCTTGGGGACAGGGTCTTCCAATGAGCAGTTCTTC,CASSLGTGSSNEQFF
few,TRBJ1-5,NA,TRBV7-9,TGTGCCAGCAGCTTATCCGGGGACGGAGGCAATCAGCCCCAGCATTTT,CASSLSGDGGNQPQHF
few,TRBJ2-1,TRBD2,TRBV7-6,TGTGCCAGCACCCCGATCCCTAGCGGGGGTAATGAGCAGTTCTTC,CASTPIPSGGNEQFF
NA,TRBJ1-6,TRBD1,TRBV3-1,TGTGCCAGCAGCCAAGTCATAGGACAGGGGGCTTCACCCCTCCACTTT,CASSQVIGQGASPLHF
few,TRBJ2-7,TRBD1,TRBV3-1,TGTGCCAGCAGCTACGGACAGGGTGTGTACTTC,CASSYGQGVYF
few,TRBJ2-1,NA,TRBV10-3,NA,CAISSSGLAGVRNNEQFF
NA,TRBJ1-1,NA,TRBV12-3/TRBV12-4,TGTGCCAGCAGCTTTTCAGGGGTGGCTGAAGCTTTCTTT,CASSFSGVAEAFF
NA,TRBJ2-7,NA,TRBV18,TGTGCCAGCTCACCTTGGCCCCGACGGGAAAGGCGGGGCGAGCAGTACTTC,CASSPWPRRERRGEQYF
few,TRBJ1-1,NA,TRBV6-1,TGTGCCAGCATCCCCCGGCCCTCTGAAGCTTTCTTT,CASIPRPSEAFF
NA,TRBJ2-7,TRBD1,TRBV7-2,TGTGCCAGCAGCTTCGGGACAGGTGGCGGAGAGCAGTACTTC,CASSFGTGGGEQYF
NA,TRBJ2-5,NA,TRBV28,TGTGCCAGCAGTTTTATGAGGGTCGGGAAAGAGACCCAGTACTTC,CASSFMRVGKETQYF
few,TRBJ2-1,TRBD1,TRBV4-1,TGCGCCGAAACTTCCGGAAGGGTGGACAGGCCGAAATTCAGGGGTCCTAACAATGAGCAGTTCTTC,CAETSGRVDRPKFRGPNNEQFF
few,TRBJ2-1,TRBD1,TRBV2,TGTGCCAGCAGGGGGACAGGACACAATGAGCAGTTCTTC,CASRGTGHNEQFF
few,TRBJ1-6,TRBD1,TRBV7-9,TGTGCCAGCAGCCTCACAGGGGCTCATAATTCACCCCTCCACTTT,CASSLTGAHNSPLHF
NA,TRBJ1-1,NA,TRBV10-3,TGTGCCATCAGCCCCGGGGGGGGACGGACGCCAGCTTTCTTT,CAISPGGGRTPAFF
NA,TRBJ2-7,TRBD2,TRBV11-2,TGTGCCAGCAGCTTAGTACTAGCGGGATTCAGCTCCTACGAGCAGTACTTC,CASSLVLAGFSSYEQYF
NA,TRBJ1-4,TRBD1,TRBV6-5,TGTGCCAGCAGAGCCCAGAGGGCGGGACAGGGGCCGGAAAAACTGTTTTTT,CASRAQRAGQGPEKLFF
few,TRBJ2-5,NA,TRBV29-1,TGCAGCGTTGACGGGACACCCTCGGGGACCCAGTACTTC,CSVDGTPSGTQYF
few,TRBJ1-5,NA,TRBV19,TGTGCCAGCTCCACAAACAGGTACCAGCCCCAGCATTTT,CASSTNRYQPQHF
few,TRBJ2-5,NA,TRBV6-2/TRBV6-3,TGTGCCAGCAGTTACTCGAAGCTCTCGGAGACCCAGTACTTC,CASSYSKLSETQYF
few,TRBJ1-1,NA,TRBV7-9,TGTGCCAGCAAGAATTGGCGGAACACTGAAGCTTTCTTT,CASKNWRNTEAFF
NA,TRBJ2-1,TRBD2,TRBV5-1,TGCGCCAGCGGGACTAGCGGGGGGAACAATGAGCAGTTCTTC,CASGTSGGNNEQFF
NA,TRBJ2-7,TRBD2,TRBV29-1,TGCAGCGCCAGGCGGGGGGCGAGCTACGAGCAGTACTTC,CSARRGASYEQYF
NA,TRBJ2-3,NA,TRBV5-4,TGTGCCAGCAAGGTCAGGGTAAGCGCAGATACGCAGTATTTT,CASKVRVSADTQYF
few,TRBJ2-6,TRBD1,TRBV5-6,TGTGCCAGCAGAGAGGATGGGGACAGGGGAAAGAGCCCTGGGGCCAACGTCCTGACTTTC,CASREDGDRGKSPGANVLTF
NA,TRBJ1-1,TRBD1,TRBV11-2,TGTGCCAGCAGCTTAGTGACAGGGGCCGCCGTCACTGAAGCTTTCTTT,CASSLVTGAAVTEAFF
few,TRBJ1-1,NA,TRBV12-3/TRBV12-4,TGTGCCAGCAGTTTAGAGACAGTAGAAGCTTTCTTT,CASSLETVEAFF
few,TRBJ2-5,NA,TRBV20-1,TGCAGTGCTAGGGGGGACCACCAAGAGACCCAGTACTTC,CSARGDHQETQYF
NA,TRBJ1-1,NA,TRBV7-3,TGTGCCAGCAGCTTACAAGGGAAAGAAGCTTTCTTT,CASSLQGKEAFF
many,TRBJ2-7,TRBD2,TRBV12-3/TRBV12-4,TGTGCCAGCAGTTTAGCCCCTCCCGGCGGGAGTCCCTACGAGCAGTACTTC,CASSLAPPGGSPYEQYF
NA,TRBJ2-3,TRBD2,TRBV15,TGTGCCACCAGCAGAGATCGAGTAGCGGGGGGCACAGATACGCAGTATTTT,CATSRDRVAGGTDTQYF